This T cell receptor beta chain was recovered during a study of CD8+ T cells in alopecia areata. Extracted RNA was reverse transcribed into cDNA, the sequencing template. TCRdb's copy holds only in-frame clones and misses some; the assay was immunoSEQ multiplex PCR. This table holds 80,000 or so clones, around two thirds found once. Stated treatment: oral pan-JAK inhibitor, 5-10 mg twice daily. Germline assignment: CDR1 MRHNA and CDR2 SNTAGT. The CDR3 contains 15 residues. V was cut by 2 bases and J by 1 base, with 10 bases left in between. The receptor was isolated from a human donor with alopecia areata. The material was CD8+ T cells sorted from blood, obtained at week 24, from a patient treated with tofacitinib. This sequence joins TRBV6-4 and TRBJ2-3; no definite D call. CDR3 in amino acids: CASSDDGFGTDTQYF. For the CDR3, the DNA is TGTGCCAGCAGTGACGACGGGTTCGGCACAGATACGCAGTATTTT.